This TCR beta chain was captured by sequencing in a study of molecular identifiers for immune sequencing clone quantification. In the study overall: Replicate experiments took RNA from 20,000 or 100,000 naive CD8 cells, divided it five ways and sequenced four.

With listed TCR primers and previously described methods, bulk TCR libraries were prepared. TCRdb re-analysed the PCR reads in MiXCR, keeping a single row per CDR3 protein. The repertoire holds a few hundred thousand distinct CDR3 sequences, with 20% to 25% as singletons. Germline V CDR1 and CDR2: SGHRS, YFSETQ. This CDR3 region has 15 residues. A note on this clonotype: A much larger clone is a single base away; this may be a read error.

Libraries for naive CD8 T cells, which were made from around 20,000 to 1,000,000 sorted cells, drew on 10%, 30% or 50% of the RNA. Based on a CD8+CD4-CCR7+CD45RA+ profile, naive CD8 T cells were sorted. The TCR originated in a human donor in good health. Some libraries in this study had Jurkat cell RNA spiked in. The sequenced sample was naive CD8+ T cells from blood, with Jurkat cell RNA spiked in. Subset here: FACS-sorted CD8+CD4-CCR7+CD45RA+ naive T cells. J is TRBJ2-5 and V is TRBV5-1; 11 bases align to TRBD2. CDR3 sequence (DNA): TGCGCCAGCAGCTTGACTAGCGGGGGCGGAGAGACCCAGTGCTTC. Translation: CASSLTSGGGETQCF.